Below, one T cell receptor beta chain is given with its context. Under the authors' procedure: Amplification with reference gene primers provided the estimates of nucleated cell counts. The repertoire was sequenced with immunoSEQ multiplex PCR; TCRdb's copy has only in-frame clones and lacks some. D and trimming come from the DNA, and the V and J calls and clone size come from that table. The data contain 250,000 to 300,000 clones, approximately 86% of them singletons. The ends lost 8 bases at V and 8 bases at J; junction bases unmatched: 7. CDR1 is SNHLY, CDR2 FYNNEI, per germline. This CDR3 has 13 residues. The entry originates in a study of blood T cell repertoires in COVID-19.

The J gene is TRBJ1-2, the V gene TRBV2; 11 nucleotides agree with TRBD1. The source is a woman aged 45-65 years who had recovered from COVID-19. The sequencing input was peripheral blood. CDR3 in DNA: TGTGCCAGCGGAGGACAGGGGGCGGTCGGCTACACCTTC. Translated: CASGGQGAVGYTF.